Below, 6 T cell receptor beta chains from the same sample are listed, as sequenced in a study of cytomegalovirus exposure and HLA in healthy donors. Amplification used 60 Vbeta primers and 13 Jbeta primers. TCRdb's copy holds only in-frame clones and misses some; the assay was immunoSEQ multiplex PCR. Here the sample spans 40,000 or so clones, about 73% being singletons. The sequenced sample consisted of PBMCs. These TCRs come from a woman aged 25 to 39 in good health and CMV-seronegative.

J is TRBJ2-3 and V is TRBV23-1; D is perhaps TRBD1 (6 bases). TRBV23-1 is labeled an ORF, and its function is uncertain. Between the trimmed V and J ends, which lost 2 bases and 1 base, there was a span of 10 bases. This CDR3 has 15 amino acids. The CDR3 nucleotides read TGCGCCAGCAGTCAACGGGACATATGCACAGATACGCAGTATTTT. This encodes CASSQRDICTDTQYF.

This clone was seen a handful of times. The chain joins TRBV5-1 to TRBJ1-1; D might be TRBD1 (5 bases). V was cut by 4 bases and J by 7 bases, with 14 bases left in between. CDR3 length: 13 residues. The germline V gene encodes CDR1 SGHRS and CDR2 YFSETQ. The CDR3 DNA is TGCGCCAGCAGCCCTTCACGACAGCTTGAAGCTTTCTTT. Translating it yields CASSPSRQLEAFF.

This rearrangement joins TRBV5-6 to TRBJ1-2; 8 nucleotides agree with TRBD1. Germline V CDR1 and CDR2: SGHDT, YYEEEE. V trimming: 4 bases; J trimming: 8 bases; junction bases outside the gene matches: 10. This CDR3 is built from 14 residues. The CDR3: CASSRTGRFVGYTF. The CDR3 bases are TGTGCCAGCAGCCGGACAGGGCGATTCGTCGGCTACACCTTC.

The gene calls are TRBV7-9 and TRBJ1-4, with 9 bases aligning to TRBD1. This CDR3 spans 15 amino acids. Germline CDR1 reads SEHNR; CDR2 reads FQNEAQ (reference sequence). V trimming: 5 bases; J trimming: 4 bases; junction bases outside the gene matches: 5. CDR3 amino acids: CASSRGTGSNEKLFF. The CDR3 DNA reads as TGTGCCAGCAGCCGTGGGACAGGGAGTAATGAAAAACTGTTTTTT.

This clone was counted once. The chain joins TRBV6-5 to TRBJ2-3; the match to TRBD2 covers 8 bases. CDR3 length equals 14 residues. Germline V CDR1 and CDR2: MNHEY, SVGAGI. The J segment lost 3 bases and the V segment lost 2 bases, leaving 1 base of the junction unmatched. Here the CDR3 DNA reads TGTGCCAGCAGTTACAAGCGGGGGACAGATACGCAGTATTTT. As protein: CASSYKRGTDTQYF.

The chain carries TRBV5-1 and TRBJ2-7, with 8 nucleotides matching TRBD2. The V gene's germline CDR1 is SGHRS and CDR2 YFSETQ. This CDR3 region has 13 residues. V dropped 5 bases and J dropped 2; count of bases not matched to a gene: 3. CDR3: CASRLADTYEQYF. CDR3 nucleotide sequence: TGCGCCAGCAGACTAGCGGATACCTACGAGCAGTACTTC.